This T cell receptor beta chain was retrieved from a study of T cell changes during pregnancy in multiple sclerosis. TCRdb's table, derived via immunoSEQ multiplex PCR, lists solely in-frame clones and lacks some. Counted here are 65,000 to 75,000 clones, around 91% occurring once; the ten biggest clones make up 1.1% to 1.5%. Germline V gene lookup returns CDR1 MDHEN and CDR2 SYDVKM. This CDR3 is built from 19 residues. V lost 6 bases, J lost 2 bases, and 28 bases lay in between. The receptor comes from a female donor in good health, enrolled as a control in a pregnancy study. This chain uses TRBV28 with TRBJ1-2; a possible D gene is TRBD1 (6 bases). This sample comprised peripheral blood, obtained in the third trimester of pregnancy. DNA of the CDR3: TGTGCCAGCAGCCCCCTTTCAGGGGTCGGGACAAGTACAAACTATGGCTACACCTTC. Translation gives CASSPLSGVGTSTNYGYTF.